The 28 T cell receptor beta chains in this list originate from one sample, sequenced in a study of blood T cell repertoires in COVID-19. The repertoire was sequenced with immunoSEQ multiplex PCR; TCRdb's copy has only in-frame clones and lacks some. The sample lists just over 150,000 clones, roughly 90% occurring once. The source material was PBMCs or T cells enriched from blood (not recorded which). The receptors shown here come from a woman aged 50 to 60 who had recovered from COVID-19.

V and J are TRBV24-1 and TRBJ2-7; the match to TRBD1 covers 8 bases. The CDR3 totals 14 residues. Germline loops: CDR1 KGHDR, CDR2 SFDVKD. V was clipped by 9 bases and J by 2 bases; unmatched bases: 8. CDR3 in amino acids: CATSDRDFPYEQYF. In DNA, the CDR3 is TGTGCCACCTCGGACAGGGATTTCCCCTACGAGCAGTACTTC.

The rearrangement joins TRBV19 to TRBJ2-1; no definite D call. V gave up 0 bases and J gave up 0 bases, with 9 bases separating them. The CDR3 sequence is 16 residues long. Germline CDR1 and CDR2: LNHDA and SQIVND (reference sequence). The CDR3 loop reads CASSIEALSSYNEQFF. CDR3 nucleotides: TGTGCCAGTAGTATAGAAGCCCTAAGCTCCTACAATGAGCAGTTCTTC.

The chain is built from TRBV5-6 and TRBJ2-5, with 7 bases matching TRBD2. The junction had 10 bases not matched to a gene; V was cut back by 4 bases and J by 4 bases. The CDR3 runs 15 residues. Germline values: CDR1 SGHDT, CDR2 YYEEEE. The CDR3 spells CASSPGGSNRETQYF. The CDR3 DNA follows: TGTGCCAGCAGCCCCGGGGGGAGCAATCGAGAGACCCAGTACTTC.

This chain connects TRBV5-4 to TRBJ1-1; D is uncertain. In germline, CDR1 is SGHNT, CDR2 YYREEE (reference sequence). This CDR3 is built from 14 residues. V was trimmed by 0 bases and J by 1 base, leaving 7 bases between them. CDR3 sequence (DNA): TGTGCCAGCAGCTTGGTGGGCAGGAACACTGAAGCTTTCTTT. This encodes CASSLVGRNTEAFF.

The J gene is TRBJ2-5, the V gene TRBV11-1, with a possible D match to TRBD2 (6 bases). V gave up 5 bases and J gave up 5 bases, with 18 bases separating them. This CDR3 is built from 15 residues. Looked up from germline, CDR1 is SGHAT and CDR2 is FQDESV (reference sequence). The CDR3 protein is CASSPWGGVSETQYF. Written as DNA, the CDR3 is TGTGCCAGCAGCCCATGGGGAGGAGTTAGTGAGACCCAGTACTTC. The full variable domain, rest sourced from reference TRBV11-1 and TRBJ2-5, is EAEVAQSPRYKITEKSQAVAFWCDPISGHATLYWYRQILGQGPELLVQFQDESVVDDSQLPKDRFSAERLKGVDSTLKIQPAELGDSAMYLCASSPWGGVSETQYFGPGTRLLVL.

The rearrangement links TRBV24-1 to TRBJ1-1, with TRBD1 identical over 8 bases. Germline V gene data show CDR1 as KGHDR and CDR2 as SFDVKD. Trimming cost V 3 bases and J 11 bases; bases outside gene matches: 7. CDR3 length equals 13 residues. This CDR3 reads CATSDAGQAGAFF. CDR3 nucleotides: TGTGCCACCAGTGATGCGGGACAGGCCGGGGCTTTCTTT.

The V call is TRBV10-2, the J call TRBJ1-1; D remains unclear. Germline V lookup: CDR1 WSHSY, CDR2 SAAADI. Trimming pared 2 bases from V and 7 bases from J, leaving 8 bases between. This CDR3 contains 12 residues. CDR3 protein: CASSESFSEAFF. CDR3 in DNA: TGCGCCAGCAGTGAGAGTTTCAGTGAAGCTTTCTTT.

J is TRBJ2-7 and V is TRBV20-1, with 9 positions matching TRBD2. V lost 3 bases to trimming and J lost 6 bases; unmatched junction nucleotides: 12. The CDR3 runs to 15 residues. The germline V gene has CDR1 DFQATT and CDR2 SNEGSKA (reference sequence). The CDR3 loop is CSASGASGAIFEQYF. In nucleotides, the CDR3 is TGCAGTGCTAGTGGGGCTAGCGGGGCCATATTCGAGCAGTACTTC.

The V and J genes are TRBV6-2 or TRBV6-3 and TRBJ2-3; no firm D call. V was shortened by 6 bases and J by 10 bases, with 17 bases between the two germline ends. This CDR3 has 13 amino acids. Germline assignment: CDR1 MNHEY and CDR2 SVGEGT. CDR3 region: CASSALEARAQYF. The DNA for the CDR3 is TGTGCCAGCAGCGCCCTCGAGGCCCGGGCGCAGTATTTT.

J is TRBJ1-6 and V is TRBV27; D call uncertain. The CDR3 runs 17 residues. Germline CDR1 reads MNHEY; CDR2 reads SMNVEV (reference sequence). Between the trimmed V and J ends, which lost 5 bases and 0 bases, there was a span of 14 bases. The CDR3 DNA reads as TGTGCCAGCAGTACCCACAGAGAAAGCTCCTATAATTCACCCCTCCACTTT. Translated, it gives CASSTHRESSYNSPLHF.

The rearrangement uses TRBV6-1 and TRBJ1-6; a possible D gene is TRBD1 (5 bases). Trimming cost V 3 bases and J 10 bases, with 16 bases left between them. The germline CDR1 and CDR2 sequences are MNHNS and SASEGT. The CDR3 loop spans 15 amino acids. The CDR3 DNA follows: TGTGCCAGCAGTGAGGAGGGGCGCCTCCCCTCACCCCTCCACTTT. Translating gives CASSEEGRLPSPLHF.

For the CDR3, the DNA is TGTGCCAGCGGGCCGCCAGGCAGGCTAAACACCGGGGAGCTGTTTTTT. Amino acids: CASGPPGRLNTGELFF. The gene calls are TRBV2 and TRBJ2-2; D is undetermined. The V gene's germline CDR1 is SNHLY and CDR2 FYNNEI. The CDR3 runs 16 residues. Trimming pared 8 bases from V and 2 bases from J, leaving 18 bases between. The whole variable domain, filled in from reference TRBV2 and TRBJ2-2, reads EPEVTQTPSHQVTQMGQEVILRCVPISNHLYFYWYRQILGQKVEFLVSFYNNEISEKSEIFDDQFSVERPDGSNFTLKIRSTKLEDSAMYFCASGPPGRLNTGELFFGEGSRLTVL.

The chain links TRBV7-2 to TRBJ1-5; no reliable D call. CDR1 SGHTA and CDR2 FQGNSA come from the germline V gene. V lost 5 bases to trimming and J lost 1 base, with 3 bases between them. The CDR3 is 12 residues long. The CDR3 region has the DNA TGTGCCAGCAGCCTAAGCAATCAGCCCCAGCATTTT. It specifies CASSLSNQPQHF.

The chain carries TRBV3-1 (or the pseudogene TRBV3-2) and TRBJ2-7; possibly TRBD1 for D (6 bases). Trimming stripped 2 bases from V and 6 bases from J, with 14 bases between. Germline V gives CDR1 LGHDT, CDR2 YNNKEL (reference sequence). This CDR3 spans 14 amino acids. CDR3 region: CASSQQGTPGEQYF. DNA for the CDR3: TGTGCCAGCAGCCAACAGGGGACCCCCGGCGAGCAGTACTTC.

V usage is TRBV27 and J usage is TRBJ1-6; a weak D match, TRBD1 (6 bases). Germline V lookup: CDR1 MNHEY, CDR2 SMNVEV (reference sequence). There are 17 residues in the CDR3. The germline V and J ends were trimmed by 3 bases and 0 bases, with 12 bases remaining between them. CDR3 bases: TGTGCCAGCAGTTTCCGAAACAGGGACTCCTATAATTCACCCCTCCACTTT. It specifies CASSFRNRDSYNSPLHF.

CDR3 in amino acids: CASREGNTEAFF. The CDR3 bases are TGCGCCAGCAGGGAGGGGAACACTGAAGCTTTCTTT. V gene TRBV5-1 combines with J gene TRBJ1-1; D remains unclear. Germline V gene sequence: CDR1 SGHRS, CDR2 YFSETQ. The CDR3 totals 12 residues. The V gene lost 5 bases and the J gene lost 1 base, with 6 bases spanning the gap.

The genes are TRBV18 and TRBJ1-2, with D unclear. This CDR3 has 12 amino acids. Germline CDR1 KGHSH, CDR2 LQKENI. Trimming stripped 1 base from V and 8 bases from J, with 8 bases between. The CDR3 region has the DNA TGTGCCAGCTCACCACGGGCTTGGGGCTACACCTTC. Translation: CASSPRAWGYTF.

The chain links TRBV6-4 to TRBJ1-1; 10 positions agree with TRBD1. Per the germline V gene, CDR1 is MRHNA and CDR2 is SNTAGT. CDR3 length: 14 amino acids. Unmatched junction bases numbered 6, after V lost 6 bases and J lost 5 bases. The CDR3 loop reads CASRPGQGSTEAFF. The CDR3 bases are TGTGCCAGCAGGCCGGGACAGGGGAGTACTGAAGCTTTCTTT.

This clone was observed once. This chain uses TRBV14 with TRBJ2-7; TRBD2 matches 8 bases. The CDR3 has 16 amino acids. Germline V lookup: CDR1 SGHDN, CDR2 FVKESK. V gave up 4 bases and J gave up 5 bases; unmatched junction bases: 13. DNA of the CDR3: TGTGCCAGCAGCCCGGGGTCGGCGGGGGGCCGGAACGAGCAGTACTTC. The encoded protein is CASSPGSAGGRNEQYF.

The rearrangement joins TRBV7-8 to TRBJ2-3; D perhaps matches TRBD1 (5 bases). V was cut by 2 bases and J by 1 base, with 7 bases left in between. In germline, CDR1 is SGHVS, CDR2 FQNEAQ. The CDR3 length is 14 residues. CDR3 in amino acids: CASSLSRGTDTQYF. CDR3 sequence (DNA): TGTGCCAGCAGCTTATCCAGGGGCACAGATACGCAGTATTTT.

The chain joins TRBV7-2 to TRBJ2-1, with 15 bases lining up with TRBD2. Germline loops: CDR1 SGHTA, CDR2 FQGNSA. After removal of 5 bases from V and 6 bases from J, the junction contained 5 bases not matched to a gene. CDR3 length: 16 amino acids. The CDR3 sequence: CASSPGLAGGLNEQFF. DNA of the CDR3: TGTGCCAGCAGCCCAGGACTAGCGGGGGGGCTCAATGAGCAGTTCTTC.

This clone was found once. This chain links TRBV6-2 or TRBV6-3 with TRBJ2-3; 9 bases are shared with TRBD1. J gave up 6 bases and V 6 bases, and 10 bases lay outside the gene matches. Germline V gives CDR1 MNHEY, CDR2 SVGEGT. The CDR3 has 15 amino acids. The CDR3 region has the DNA TGTGCCAGCAGCCCGAAAGGACAGGGGCCGGATACGCAGTATTTT. Its translation is CASSPKGQGPDTQYF.

This clone was detected once. This chain uses TRBV19 with TRBJ1-1, with TRBD1 matching over 7 bases. The trim removed 6 bases at V and 5 bases at J, leaving 12 bases unmatched. The CDR3 consists of 15 residues. Germline V gene data show CDR1 as LNHDA and CDR2 as SQIVND (reference sequence). The CDR3 spells CASRKRGQPKTEAFF. CDR3 DNA: TGTGCCAGTAGGAAGAGGGGACAGCCGAAGACTGAAGCTTTCTTT.

This sequence joins TRBV5-1 and TRBJ1-3; unclear D gene. The CDR3 sequence is 17 residues long. V lost 7 bases and J lost 0, with 20 bases in between. CDR1 is SGHRS and CDR2 is YFSETQ in the germline V gene. The CDR3, as DNA: TGCGCCAGCTCCCCGATAGTCTCTGGGAGCTCTGGAAACACCATATATTTT. This sequence encodes CASSPIVSGSSGNTIYF. The complete variable domain, with remaining parts taken from reference TRBV5-1 and TRBJ1-3, reads KAGVTQTPRYLIKTRGQQVTLSCSPISGHRSVSWYQQTPGQGLQFLFEYFSETQRNKGNFPGRFSGRQFSNSRSEMNVSTLELGDSALYLCASSPIVSGSSGNTIYFGEGSWLTVV.

V gene TRBV11-3 combines with J gene TRBJ1-1; no clear D. CDR3 length: 12 amino acids. V was pared by 2 bases and J by 11 bases, with 12 bases between. Germline assignment: CDR1 SGHNT and CDR2 YENEEA. Here the CDR3 reads CASSLFTGRAFF. CDR3 in DNA: TGTGCCAGCAGCTTATTTACGGGTCGCGCTTTCTTT.

This chain joins TRBV20-1 and TRBJ1-1; D possibly corresponds to TRBD1 (6 bases). Germline V gene lookup returns CDR1 DFQATT and CDR2 SNEGSKA (reference sequence). V was cut by 3 bases and J by 0 bases, with 8 bases left in between. The CDR3 totals 13 residues. Written as DNA, the CDR3 is TGCAGTGCTAGTACAGGGATGAACACTGAAGCTTTCTTT. It encodes CSASTGMNTEAFF.

The chain combines TRBV5-1 with TRBJ2-6; tentative D call: TRBD1 (6 bases). The CDR3 extends over 15 amino acids. CDR1 is SGHRS, CDR2 YFSETQ, per germline. Trimming shortened V by 5 bases and J by 2 bases, and 11 bases separated the two germline ends. CDR3: CASRGEGAGANVLTF. CDR3 nucleotide sequence: TGCGCCAGCAGGGGAGAGGGGGCTGGGGCCAACGTCCTGACTTTC.

V gene TRBV3-1 (or the pseudogene TRBV3-2) combines with J gene TRBJ2-5; 11 bases align to TRBD1. J gave up 5 bases and V 4 bases, and 3 bases lay outside the gene matches. From germline, CDR1 is LGHDT and CDR2 YNNKEL (reference sequence). CDR3 length: 14 residues. CDR3 residues: CASSRGTGGETQYF. The CDR3 nucleotides read TGTGCCAGCAGCCGGGGGACAGGGGGGGAGACCCAGTACTTC.